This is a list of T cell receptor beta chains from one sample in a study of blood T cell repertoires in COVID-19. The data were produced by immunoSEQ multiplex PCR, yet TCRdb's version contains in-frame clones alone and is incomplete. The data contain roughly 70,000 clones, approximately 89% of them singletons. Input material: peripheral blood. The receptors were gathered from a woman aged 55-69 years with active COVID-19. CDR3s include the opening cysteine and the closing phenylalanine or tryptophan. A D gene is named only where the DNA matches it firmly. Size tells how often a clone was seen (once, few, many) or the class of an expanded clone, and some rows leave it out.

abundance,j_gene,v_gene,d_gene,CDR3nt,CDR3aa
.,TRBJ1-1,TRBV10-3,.,TGTGCCATCGGGCGGGGATCCATGAACACTGAAGCTTTCTTT,CAIGRGSMNTEAFF
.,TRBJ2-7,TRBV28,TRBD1,TGTGCCAGCAGTTTCAGGGGGTTCGAGCAGTACTTC,CASSFRGFEQYF
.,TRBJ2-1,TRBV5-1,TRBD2,TGCGCCAGCAGCTTGACTAGCGTCTCCTACAATGAGCAGTTCTTC,CASSLTSVSYNEQFF
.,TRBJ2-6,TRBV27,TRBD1,TGTGCCAGCAGTTTATTCGCAGGGGGCCCGAACTCTGGGGCCAACGTCCTGACTTTC,CASSLFAGGPNSGANVLTF
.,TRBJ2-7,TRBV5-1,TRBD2,TGCGCCAGCAGCACGAGGACTAGCGGAGCCCGCTGGAGGGAAGAGCAGTACTTC,CASSTRTSGARWREEQYF
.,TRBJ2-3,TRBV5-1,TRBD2,TGCGCCAGCAGCTTGGGGGCGGGAGGAGGCACAGATACGCAGTATTTT,CASSLGAGGGTDTQYF
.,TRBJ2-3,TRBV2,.,TGTGCCAGCAGTGAAGGCTACCCAGATACGCAGTATTTT,CASSEGYPDTQYF
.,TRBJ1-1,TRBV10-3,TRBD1,TGTGCCATCAGTGACATTGACAGGGCGGAAGCTTTCTTT,CAISDIDRAEAFF
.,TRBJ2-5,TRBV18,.,TGTGCCAGCTCACCTACCCAGATATTAACCCAGTACTTC,CASSPTQILTQYF
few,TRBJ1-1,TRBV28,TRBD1,TGTGCCAGCAGTCGGGGACAGTCTCCAGCTTTCTTT,CASSRGQSPAFF